This T cell receptor beta chain was profiled in a study of CD8 T cells in Susac syndrome. After extraction with the RNeasy kit, roughly 0.45 to 1 ug of the RNA was reverse transcribed using random hexamers. Amplification of TCR beta CDR3 used immunoSEQ multiplex PCR across 54 Vbeta and 13 Jbeta. Via MiXCR, TCRdb re-called the immunoSEQ multiplex PCR reads, giving one row per CDR3 protein. The sample has 150,000 to 200,000 distinct CDR3 sequences, 94% seen once. While CD8+ and CD4+ T cells were isolated negatively, TEMRA cells were enriched by FACS. Trimming took 2 bases from V and 6 from J, leaving 12 bases between them. CDR1 is SGHRS and CDR2 is YFSETQ in the germline V gene. The CDR3 spans 14 residues.

Sequencing was done on a sample of CD4+ T cells from PBMCs. This receptor was obtained from a human donor with multiple sclerosis. V and J are TRBV5-1 and TRBJ2-1; D remains unclear. As DNA, the CDR3 is TGCGCCAGCAGCTTACTTCCAGCAGGCAATGAGCAGTTCTTC. Protein: CASSLLPAGNEQFF.